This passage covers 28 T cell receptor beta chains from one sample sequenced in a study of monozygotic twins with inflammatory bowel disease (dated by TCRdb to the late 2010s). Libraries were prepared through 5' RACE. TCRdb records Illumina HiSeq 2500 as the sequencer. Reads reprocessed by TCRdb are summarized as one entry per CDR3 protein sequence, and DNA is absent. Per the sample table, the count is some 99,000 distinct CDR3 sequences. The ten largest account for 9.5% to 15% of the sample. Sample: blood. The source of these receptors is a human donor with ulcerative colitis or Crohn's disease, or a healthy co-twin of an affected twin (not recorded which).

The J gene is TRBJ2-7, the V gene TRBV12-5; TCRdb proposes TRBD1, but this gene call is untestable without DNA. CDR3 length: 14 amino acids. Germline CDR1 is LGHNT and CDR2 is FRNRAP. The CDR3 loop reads CASGQGEGGYEQYF. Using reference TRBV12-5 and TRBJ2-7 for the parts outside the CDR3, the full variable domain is DARVTQTPRHKVTEMGQEVTMRCQPILGHNTVFWYRQTMMQGLELLAYFRNRAPLDDSGMPKDRFSAEMPDATLATLKIQPSEPRDSAVYFCASGQGEGGYEQYFGPGTRLTVT.

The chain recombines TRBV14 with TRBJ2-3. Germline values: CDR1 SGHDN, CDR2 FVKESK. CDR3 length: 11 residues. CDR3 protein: CASSRTDTQYF.

Here the CDR3 reads CSARVVAGGREQYF. The rearrangement uses TRBV20-1 and TRBJ2-7; there is no DNA to check the TCRdb D call of TRBD2. This CDR3 has 14 residues. From germline, CDR1 is DFQATT and CDR2 SNEGSKA (reference sequence).

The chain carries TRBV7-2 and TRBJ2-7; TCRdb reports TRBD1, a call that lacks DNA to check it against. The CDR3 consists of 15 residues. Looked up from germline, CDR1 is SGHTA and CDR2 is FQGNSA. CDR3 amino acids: CASRLLDRETYEQYF.

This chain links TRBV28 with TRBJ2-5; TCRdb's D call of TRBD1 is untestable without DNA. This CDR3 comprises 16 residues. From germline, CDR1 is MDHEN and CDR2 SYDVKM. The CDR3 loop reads CASSKVSGGGQETQYF.

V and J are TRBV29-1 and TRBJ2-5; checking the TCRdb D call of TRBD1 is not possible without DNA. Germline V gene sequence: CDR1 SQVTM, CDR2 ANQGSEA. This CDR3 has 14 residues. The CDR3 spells CSVRWGQFQETQYF.

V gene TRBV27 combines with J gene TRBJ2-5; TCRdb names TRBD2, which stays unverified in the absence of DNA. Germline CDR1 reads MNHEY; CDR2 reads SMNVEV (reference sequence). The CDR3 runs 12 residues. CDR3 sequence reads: CASSLSSLTQYF.

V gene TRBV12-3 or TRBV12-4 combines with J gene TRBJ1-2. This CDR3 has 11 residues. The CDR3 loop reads CASSSVGGYTF.

The CDR3 loop reads CASSFRDFGVETQYF. The chain has TRBV9 and TRBJ2-5; the TCRdb call, TRBD2, lacks DNA for checking. Germline loops: CDR1 SGDLS, CDR2 YYNGEE. This CDR3 comprises 15 residues.

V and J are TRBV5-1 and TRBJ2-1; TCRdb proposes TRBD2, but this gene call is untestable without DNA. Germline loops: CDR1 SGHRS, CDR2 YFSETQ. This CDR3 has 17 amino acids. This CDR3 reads CASSLGLAGTGGDEQFF.

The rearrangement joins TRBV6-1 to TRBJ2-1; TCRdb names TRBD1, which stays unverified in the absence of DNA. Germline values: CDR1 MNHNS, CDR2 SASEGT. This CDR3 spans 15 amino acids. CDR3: CASSDQGASYNEQFF.

The CDR3 loop reads CASSSSRARRDTQYF. V is TRBV3-1 and J is TRBJ2-3; TCRdb proposes TRBD1, but this gene call is untestable without DNA. The V gene's germline CDR1 is LGHDT and CDR2 YNNKEL (reference sequence). CDR3 length: 15 residues.

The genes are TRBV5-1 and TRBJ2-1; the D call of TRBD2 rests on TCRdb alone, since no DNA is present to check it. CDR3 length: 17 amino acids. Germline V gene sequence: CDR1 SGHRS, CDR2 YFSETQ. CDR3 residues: CASSLTGGLAGNNEQFF.

The chain's CDR3 is CSARSGAPETQYF. The chain joins TRBV20-1 to TRBJ2-5; TCRdb lists TRBD2, though no DNA is available to test this call. CDR1 and CDR2 from the germline V gene are DFQATT and SNEGSKA (reference sequence). The CDR3 extends over 13 amino acids.

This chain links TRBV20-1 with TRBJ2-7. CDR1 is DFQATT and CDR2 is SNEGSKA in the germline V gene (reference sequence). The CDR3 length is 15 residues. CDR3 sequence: CSARDRFGSSYEQYF.

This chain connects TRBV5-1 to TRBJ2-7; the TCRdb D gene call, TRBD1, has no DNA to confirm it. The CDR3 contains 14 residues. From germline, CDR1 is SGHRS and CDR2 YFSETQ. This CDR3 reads CASSKGQGPYEQYF.

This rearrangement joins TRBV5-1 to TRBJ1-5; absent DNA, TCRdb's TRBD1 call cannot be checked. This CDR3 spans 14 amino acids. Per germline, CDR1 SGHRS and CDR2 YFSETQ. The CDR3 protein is CASSFSSGVQPQHF.

The chain's CDR3 is CASSLGAGTNSGNTIYF. This rearrangement joins TRBV5-1 to TRBJ1-3; TCRdb returns TRBD1, unconfirmable since there is no DNA. The CDR3 has 17 amino acids. Germline V gives CDR1 SGHRS, CDR2 YFSETQ.

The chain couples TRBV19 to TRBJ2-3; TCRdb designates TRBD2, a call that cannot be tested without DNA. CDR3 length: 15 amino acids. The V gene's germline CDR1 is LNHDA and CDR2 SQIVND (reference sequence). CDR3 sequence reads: CASGDAGGATYTQYF.

The CDR3 spells CASSPRGWTPYEQYF. This chain connects TRBV28 to TRBJ2-7; the TCRdb D gene call, TRBD1, has no DNA to confirm it. Germline V lookup: CDR1 MDHEN, CDR2 SYDVKM. This CDR3 contains 15 residues.

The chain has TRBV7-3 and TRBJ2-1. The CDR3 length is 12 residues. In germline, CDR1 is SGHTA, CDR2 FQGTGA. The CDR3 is CASSLTGYEQFF.

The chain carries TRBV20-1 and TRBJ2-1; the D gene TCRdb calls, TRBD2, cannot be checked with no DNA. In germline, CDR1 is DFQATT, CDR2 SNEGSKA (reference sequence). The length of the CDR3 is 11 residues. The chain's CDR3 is CSAAGTGEQFF.

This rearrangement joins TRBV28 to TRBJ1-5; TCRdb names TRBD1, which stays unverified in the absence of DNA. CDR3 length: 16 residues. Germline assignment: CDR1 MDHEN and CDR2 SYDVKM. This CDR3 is CASSYDRDRSNQPQHF. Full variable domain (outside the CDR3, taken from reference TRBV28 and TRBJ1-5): DVKVTQSSRYLVKRTGEKVFLECVQDMDHENMFWYRQDPGLGLRLIYFSYDVKMKEKGDIPEGYSVSREKKERFSLILESASTNQTSMYLCASSYDRDRSNQPQHFGDGTRLSIL.

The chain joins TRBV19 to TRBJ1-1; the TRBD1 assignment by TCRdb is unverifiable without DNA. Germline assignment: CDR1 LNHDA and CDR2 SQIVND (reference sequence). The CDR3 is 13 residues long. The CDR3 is CASSEQVNTEAFF.

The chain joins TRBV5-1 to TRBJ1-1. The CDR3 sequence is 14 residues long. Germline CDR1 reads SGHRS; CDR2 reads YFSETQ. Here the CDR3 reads CASSFYRQNTEAFF.

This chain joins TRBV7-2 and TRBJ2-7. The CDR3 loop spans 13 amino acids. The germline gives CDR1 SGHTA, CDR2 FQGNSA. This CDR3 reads CASSLAHLYEQYF.

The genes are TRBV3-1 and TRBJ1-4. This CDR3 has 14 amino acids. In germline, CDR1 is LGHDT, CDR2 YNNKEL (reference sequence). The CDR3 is CASSPRRRREKLFF. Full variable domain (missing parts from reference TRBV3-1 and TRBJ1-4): DTAVSQTPKYLVTQMGNDKSIKCEQNLGHDTMYWYKQDSKKFLKIMFSYNNKELIINETVPNRFSPKSPDKAHLNLHINSLELGDSAVYFCASSPRRRREKLFFGSGTQLSVL.

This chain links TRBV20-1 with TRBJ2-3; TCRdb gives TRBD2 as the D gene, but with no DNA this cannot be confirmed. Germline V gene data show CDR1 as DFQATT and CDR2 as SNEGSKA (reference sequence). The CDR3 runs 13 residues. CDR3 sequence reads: CSAEDEPTDTQYF.